This passage covers 22 T cell receptor beta chains from one sample sequenced in a study of blood T cells in healthy people across ages. A sample-barcoded 5' primer and a J-beta primer mix were used in a second PCR of roughly 6 to 12 cycles. TCRdb re-called the 5' RACE reads with MiXCR, one entry per CDR3 protein. The table lists about 1 million distinct CDR3 sequences, 40% to 45% of them singletons. The sample consisted of blood. The source is a woman in her fifties or sixties in good health.

This chain connects TRBV9 to TRBJ1-2; maybe TRBD1 (6 bases). Trimming removed 3 bases from V and 2 bases from J, with 11 bases in between. Per the germline V gene, CDR1 is SGDLS and CDR2 is YYNGEE. The CDR3 is 14 amino acids. In DNA form, the CDR3 reads TGTGCCAGCAGCGGAACAGGGATAAACTATGGCTACACCTTC. The encoded protein is CASSGTGINYGYTF.

This clonotype was seen only a few times. V usage is TRBV11-2 and J usage is TRBJ2-3; 9 nucleotides match TRBD2. This CDR3 spans 14 amino acids. V was clipped by 4 bases and J by 5 bases; unmatched bases: 4. Germline CDR1 and CDR2: SGHAT and FQNNGV. The CDR3 coding sequence is TGTGCCAGCAGCTATAGCGGGAGTGGAGATACGCAGTATTTT. Translating gives CASSYSGSGDTQYF.

This CDR3 is CASSPPPGLAGNSGANVLTF. The CDR3 DNA reads as TGTGCCAGCAGTCCACCCCCGGGACTAGCGGGAAACTCTGGGGCCAACGTCCTGACTTTC. This sequence joins TRBV28 and TRBJ2-6, with 13 bases identical to TRBD2. V trimming: 5 bases; J trimming: 0 bases; junction bases outside the gene matches: 10. The V gene's germline CDR1 is MDHEN and CDR2 SYDVKM. The CDR3 covers 20 residues.

As regards this clonotype: A single base separates this from a much larger clone, so it may be a read error. The chain couples TRBV14 to TRBJ2-1, with a tentative D call TRBD2 (6 bases). The V end was cut by 5 bases, the J end by 7 bases, with 18 bases between. The CDR3 has 15 residues. Germline CDR1 reads SGHDN; CDR2 reads FVKESK. The CDR3 nucleotides read TGTGCCAGCAGCTATAGCAGGAGGGCTAGGAATGAGCAGTTCTTC. Amino acids: CASSYSRRARNEQFF.

V and J are TRBV4-1 and TRBJ2-3; 8 positions match TRBD2. This CDR3 is 15 amino acids long. J lost 6 bases, V lost 3 bases, and 8 bases had no gene match. The V gene's germline CDR1 is MGHRA and CDR2 YSYEKL. CDR3 sequence reads: CASSQTSDLMDTQYF. Written as DNA, the CDR3 is TGCGCCAGCAGCCAGACTAGCGACTTAATGGATACGCAGTATTTT.

This chain links TRBV7-2 with TRBJ2-4, with a tentative D call TRBD2 (5 bases). TRBJ2-7 matches the DNA end more closely, so the J call is doubtful. CDR1 SGHTA and CDR2 FQGNSA come from the germline V gene. The CDR3 runs to 18 residues. CDR3 in DNA: TGTGCCAGCAGCTTGATTTTACCGGGAAACCCATTTTCTAACGAGCAGTACTTC. Translating gives CASSLILPGNPFSNEQYF.

The chain combines TRBV7-8 with TRBJ2-5; 8 bases agree with TRBD1. The J call is in doubt because the DNA end fits TRBJ2-7 better. Germline lookup yields CDR1 SGHVS and CDR2 FQNEAQ. The CDR3 is made up of 14 amino acids. CDR3 residues: CASSPGQGWNEQYF. DNA of the CDR3: TGTGCCAGCAGCCCAGGACAGGGCTGGAACGAGCAGTACTTC.

This chain's CDR3 is CASSRPGEGTKNIQYF. The CDR3 nucleotides are TGTGCCAGCAGCCGCCCGGGGGAGGGGACCAAAAACATTCAGTACTTC. This sequence joins TRBV28 and TRBJ2-4, with 7 bases identical to TRBD2. The germline V gene has CDR1 MDHEN and CDR2 SYDVKM. The ends lost 6 bases at V and 2 bases at J; junction bases unmatched: 10. The CDR3 loop spans 16 amino acids.

The CDR3 here is CSANDQETQYF. The DNA for the CDR3 is TGCAGTGCTAATGACCAAGAGACCCAGTACTTC. The genes are TRBV20-1 and TRBJ2-5, with unresolved D. CDR3 length: 11 amino acids. The V end was cut by 4 bases, the J end by 0 bases, with 3 bases between. Germline CDR1 reads DFQATT; CDR2 reads SNEGSKA (reference sequence).

The V and J genes are TRBV12-3 or TRBV12-4 and TRBJ2-1, with D perhaps TRBD2 (7 bases). This CDR3 is built from 17 residues. Trimming removed 3 bases from V and 4 bases from J, with 19 bases in between. The CDR3, as DNA: TGTGCCAGCAGTTTGCCAGGAGGGAGGGGGAAATACAATGAGCAGTTCTTC. It specifies CASSLPGGRGKYNEQFF.

The DNA of the CDR3 is TGTGCCAGCAGCGACAGACAGGCCCGGACTGCTGGGGCCAACGTCCTGACTTTC. It encodes CASSDRQARTAGANVLTF. V and J are TRBV9 and TRBJ2-6; D may be TRBD1 (6 bases). Germline values: CDR1 SGDLS, CDR2 YYNGEE. V lost 3 bases to trimming and J lost 2 bases, with 18 bases between them. This CDR3 has 18 residues.

This clonotype turned up a few times. The chain carries TRBV9 and TRBJ2-5, with 9 bases lining up with TRBD2. This CDR3 comprises 15 residues. The germline CDR1 and CDR2 sequences are SGDLS and YYNGEE. J was trimmed by 2 bases and V by 4 bases; bases with no gene match: 6. This CDR3 is CASSPYSGRQETQYF. The CDR3 region has the DNA TGTGCCAGCAGCCCCTATAGCGGGAGACAAGAGACCCAGTACTTC.

This chain links TRBV12-3 or TRBV12-4 with TRBJ2-2; D is uncertain. The CDR3 totals 12 residues. Trimming removed 3 bases at V and 5 bases at J, with 4 bases between. The CDR3 region is CASSLTTGELFF. In DNA form, the CDR3 reads TGTGCCAGCAGTTTGACTACCGGGGAGCTGTTTTTT.

The genes are TRBV29-1 and TRBJ2-1; 7 bases fit TRBD1. The ends lost 7 bases at V and 5 bases at J; junction bases unmatched: 11. Per germline, CDR1 SQVTM and CDR2 ANQGSEA. The CDR3 length is 14 residues. This CDR3 is CSAMGQKGDNEQFF. The DNA for the CDR3 is TGCAGCGCTATGGGACAGAAGGGGGACAATGAGCAGTTCTTC.

The sample holds a few counts of this clonotype. The chain carries TRBV20-1 and TRBJ2-5, with 7 bases fitting TRBD1. The CDR3 length is 15 residues. J gave up 7 bases and V 3 bases, and 14 bases lay outside the gene matches. The V gene's germline CDR1 is DFQATT and CDR2 SNEGSKA (reference sequence). CDR3 residues: CSARKLTGVLGTQYF. The CDR3 coding sequence is TGCAGTGCTAGGAAACTCACAGGGGTCCTGGGGACCCAGTACTTC.

The table lists this clonotype with a count of one. This chain links TRBV20-1 with TRBJ2-7, with TRBD1 as a possible D gene (5 bases). Germline V gene data show CDR1 as DFQATT and CDR2 as SNEGSKA (reference sequence). This CDR3 is built from 16 residues. V lost 3 bases and J lost 6, with 24 bases in between. The chain's CDR3 is CSASPPTPGLSGEQYF. CDR3 DNA sequence: TGCAGTGCTAGCCCCCCAACGCCAGGGTTGAGTGGCGAGCAGTACTTC.

This clonotype was found a few times. The rearrangement joins TRBV7-6 to TRBJ2-7; maybe TRBD2 (5 bases). Trimming took 5 bases from V and 3 from J, leaving 11 bases between them. CDR1 is SGHVS, CDR2 FNYEAQ, per germline. The CDR3 is made up of 13 amino acids. CDR3 residues: CASSATTLYEQYF. The CDR3 coding sequence is TGTGCCAGCAGCGCGACTACCCTCTACGAGCAGTACTTC.

Only a few counts were recorded for this clonotype. The chain employs TRBV5-1 and TRBJ2-7; 14 bases agree with TRBD2. Germline CDR1 SGHRS, CDR2 YFSETQ. The CDR3 is 19 residues long. V lost 2 bases and J lost 7; bases outside the gene matches: 17. In nucleotides, the CDR3 is TGCGCCAGCAGCTTTAAGGGACTAGCGGGAGCCTCTGGTGTGGGGGAGCAGTACTTC. It codes for CASSFKGLAGASGVGEQYF.

This clonotype has only a few counts. The gene calls are TRBV15 and TRBJ2-5, with D hard to call. The CDR3 covers 15 residues. Trimming stripped 1 base from V and 4 bases from J, with 13 bases between. Germline CDR1 LNHNV, CDR2 YYDKDF (reference sequence). CDR3 nucleotides: TGTGCCACCAGCAGAGGTCTGGGGTCAGGAGAGACCCAGTACTTC. This codes for CATSRGLGSGETQYF.

The chain carries TRBV5-1 and TRBJ2-5; 7 bases fit TRBD2. The J call may be incorrect, as the DNA end agrees better with TRBJ2-7. Germline V lookup: CDR1 SGHRS, CDR2 YFSETQ. The CDR3 loop spans 13 amino acids. The CDR3, as DNA: TGCGCCAGCAGCCAGACTAGCTCGGGCGAGCAGTACTTC. This sequence encodes CASSQTSSGEQYF.

This clonotype occurred a few times. This sequence joins TRBV20-1 and TRBJ2-7; 8 bases line up with TRBD2. V shed 6 bases and J 2 bases; nucleotides not matched to a gene: 3. The CDR3 extends over 12 amino acids. From germline, CDR1 is DFQATT and CDR2 SNEGSKA (reference sequence). The CDR3 nucleotides are TGCAGTGCCTTAGCGGGGACCTACGAGCAGTACTTC. This translates into CSALAGTYEQYF.

The chain combines TRBV9 with TRBJ2-4; the match to TRBD2 covers 8 bases. V shed 2 bases, J shed 13 bases, and the junction held 14 bases outside the gene matches. Germline lookup yields CDR1 SGDLS and CDR2 YYNGEE. The CDR3 covers 15 residues. Written as DNA, the CDR3 is TGTGCCAGCAGCGTGGCCCAGCGGGGGCACAATGAGCAGTACTTC. It encodes CASSVAQRGHNEQYF.